This T cell receptor (beta chain) appears in the sequencing data of a study of blood T cell repertoires in COVID-19. Study at large: Samples of COVID-19 (acute and convalescent) were obtained from the United States, Italy and Spain. Sources were T cells, B-cell-depleted T cells, or PBMCs; the material itself was cDNA or gDNA.

Original handling: How many nucleated cells were present was estimated from reference gene primer amplification. This table comes from immunoSEQ multiplex PCR, and its TCRdb copy is limited to in-frame clones, with some not included. The D gene and trimming were derived from the DNA, and the V and J assignments and clone size from that table. This sample carries roughly 670,000 clones, approximately 90% of them seen once, and the ten largest clones take over 0.2%. Germline V gene data show CDR1 as SGHTA and CDR2 as FQGNSA. The trim removed 1 base at V and 5 bases at J, leaving 7 bases unmatched. CDR3 size: 15 residues.

V usage is TRBV7-2 and J usage is TRBJ1-1; the match to TRBD1 covers 7 bases. The material sequenced was peripheral blood. This receptor was taken from a woman between 18 and 30 years old with acute or convalescent COVID-19. In DNA form, the CDR3 reads TGTGCCAGCAGCTTAGGTCAGGCAGGGGGAACTGAAGCTTTCTTT. It yields the protein CASSLGQAGGTEAFF.